The 27 T cell receptor beta chains listed next were all sequenced from one sample in a study of shared clonotypes between healthy human individuals. Produced via immunoSEQ multiplex PCR; TCRdb's table is partial and in-frame only. The data contain 2 million to 3 million clones, around 94% of them singletons. The source material was naive CD4+ T cells sorted from blood. Subset described: CD45RA+ positively selected. These receptors originate from a young man in good health.

V gene TRBV28 combines with J gene TRBJ1-6; 7 nucleotides agree with TRBD1. Germline V gene data show CDR1 as MDHEN and CDR2 as SYDVKM. The CDR3 sequence is 18 residues long. V was clipped by 2 bases and J by 6 bases; unmatched bases: 13. For the CDR3, the DNA is TGTGCCAGCAGTTTAGACAGGGTCAGGTACTCTGGTAATTCACCCCTCCACTTT. Translation gives CASSLDRVRYSGNSPLHF.

To note about this clone: Other nucleotide sequences in the sample specify the same CDR3. The rearrangement joins TRBV30 to TRBJ2-7, with D perhaps TRBD1 (7 bases). The ends were cut back, 4 bases at V and 3 bases at J, with 10 bases in the middle. This CDR3 is built from 12 residues. The germline V gene has CDR1 GTSNPN and CDR2 SVGIG (reference sequence). The CDR3 sequence: CAWNRGGYEQYF. CDR3 nucleotide sequence: TGTGCCTGGAACAGGGGAGGCTACGAGCAGTACTTC.

This chain joins TRBV5-1 and TRBJ1-6; maybe TRBD1 (6 bases). The germline gives CDR1 SGHRS, CDR2 YFSETQ. Trimming took 0 bases from V and 13 from J, leaving 20 bases between them. This CDR3 region has 16 residues. DNA for the CDR3: TGCGCCAGCAGCTTGGCTCCGGGACATGCCCAGAATCCCCTCCACTTT. It translates to CASSLAPGHAQNPLHF.

The chain combines TRBV20-1 with TRBJ2-2, with D unresolved. Germline V lookup: CDR1 DFQATT, CDR2 SNEGSKA (reference sequence). V lost 3 bases and J 6 bases, leaving 5 bases between the germline ends. This CDR3 has 11 amino acids. Here the CDR3 reads CSASAPGELFF. The DNA for the CDR3 is TGCAGTGCTAGTGCCCCCGGGGAGCTGTTTTTT.

The J gene is TRBJ1-2, the V gene TRBV7-9; D is perhaps TRBD1 (5 bases). Germline V gene sequence: CDR1 SEHNR, CDR2 FQNEAQ (reference sequence). Trimming left V 5 bases short and J 4 bases short, with 23 bases between. This CDR3 is 17 amino acids long. In DNA form, the CDR3 reads TGTGCCAGCAGCCCATTCATAGGGGCAGGGAGGTCCTATGGCTACACCTTC. Encoded protein: CASSPFIGAGRSYGYTF.

V is TRBV11-2 and J is TRBJ1-2, with D unresolved. V was clipped by 2 bases and J by 2 bases, with 12 bases between them. This CDR3 has 15 residues. Germline V gene lookup returns CDR1 SGHAT and CDR2 FQNNGV. The CDR3 DNA is TGTGCCAGCAGCTTAATGAAGGCATTCAACTATGGCTACACCTTC. It specifies CASSLMKAFNYGYTF.

This clone was seen only once. The chain links TRBV2 to TRBJ1-2; the D is unclear. The germline gives CDR1 SNHLY, CDR2 FYNNEI. Deletions cut 10 bases from V and 4 bases from J, with 10 bases between. The CDR3 loop spans 11 amino acids. The CDR3 here is CAILSGYGYTF. CDR3 DNA: TGTGCCATCCTCTCCGGCTATGGCTACACCTTC.

The chain links TRBV6-1 to TRBJ1-1, with unresolved D. V lost 2 bases to trimming and J lost 0 bases, with 10 bases between them. The CDR3 is made up of 15 amino acids. In germline, CDR1 is MNHNS, CDR2 SASEGT. The CDR3 nucleotides read TGTGCCAGCAGTGAAATTGGTCTGATGAACACTGAAGCTTTCTTT. Protein product: CASSEIGLMNTEAFF.

This clone was seen only a few times. The same CDR3 arises from other DNA sequences in this sample as well. The chain recombines TRBV19 with TRBJ2-2; TRBD1 aligns across 7 bases. Germline assignment: CDR1 LNHDA and CDR2 SQIVND (reference sequence). The V segment lost 3 bases and the J segment 0 bases; nucleotides outside the gene matches: 1. The CDR3 loop spans 15 amino acids. CDR3 nucleotides: TGTGCCAGTAGTATTCAGGGGGCGAACACCGGGGAGCTGTTTTTT. Its translation is CASSIQGANTGELFF.

As to this clone: The same CDR3 arises from other DNA sequences in this sample as well. This chain links TRBV18 with TRBJ1-1; no firm D call. CDR3 length equals 13 residues. V lost 3 bases, J lost 0 bases, and 5 bases lay in between. Germline assignment: CDR1 KGHSH and CDR2 LQKENI. CDR3 in DNA: TGTGCCAGCTCACCCGACATGAACACTGAAGCTTTCTTT. Translated: CASSPDMNTEAFF.

CDR3 in DNA: TGTGCCAGCAGCAGCAGGACAGGGGGCTTTACCGCGAACACCGGGGAGCTGTTTTTT. Amino acids: CASSSRTGGFTANTGELFF. The J gene is TRBJ2-2, the V gene TRBV7-2; 11 bases are a match to TRBD1. J gave up 0 bases and V 5 bases, and 11 bases lay outside the gene matches. The CDR3 totals 19 residues. Germline V lookup: CDR1 SGHTA, CDR2 FQGNSA.

This clone was seen once. The rearrangement links TRBV25-1 to TRBJ2-1, with TRBD1 matching over 10 bases. This CDR3 spans 16 amino acids. Germline V gene data show CDR1 as MGHDK and CDR2 as SYGVNS. V gave up 6 bases and J gave up 8 bases; unmatched junction bases: 13. The CDR3 DNA sequence: TGTGCCAGCAGGGGACAGGGGCGACTCGTCCTCGATGAGCAGTTCTTC. Translation gives CASRGQGRLVLDEQFF.

This chain joins TRBV6-5 and TRBJ2-3, with TRBD2 identical over 7 bases. The ends lost 2 bases at V and 3 bases at J; junction bases unmatched: 5. The germline V gene has CDR1 MNHEY and CDR2 SVGAGI. The CDR3 runs 15 residues. CDR3 sequence: CASSYMASGTDTQYF. DNA of the CDR3: TGTGCCAGCAGTTACATGGCTAGCGGTACAGATACGCAGTATTTT.

This clone was observed a few times. Other DNA variants within this sample encode the same CDR3. This chain joins TRBV4-3 and TRBJ1-5; D is perhaps TRBD1 (5 bases). Trimming took 0 bases from V and 2 from J, leaving 5 bases between them. This CDR3 is 14 amino acids long. Per the germline V gene, CDR1 is LGHNA and CDR2 is YSLEER. The CDR3 loop reads CASSQEGGNQPQHF. In DNA, the CDR3 is TGCGCCAGCAGCCAAGAAGGGGGCAATCAGCCCCAGCATTTT.

The rearrangement uses TRBV5-1 and TRBJ2-1; 9 bases map to TRBD2. The V and J ends lost 6 bases and 1 base, in that order; junction bases with no gene match: 2. The CDR3 extends over 14 amino acids. In germline, CDR1 is SGHRS, CDR2 YFSETQ. The CDR3 sequence: CASTSGVSYNEQFF. CDR3 coding DNA: TGCGCCAGCACTAGCGGGGTATCCTACAATGAGCAGTTCTTC.

This clone appeared once. The chain is built from TRBV10-3 and TRBJ2-1; 15 positions match TRBD2. Germline CDR1 is ENHRY and CDR2 is SYGVKD. This CDR3 region has 18 residues. The junction had 11 bases not matched to a gene; V was cut back by 6 bases and J by 5 bases. The CDR3 coding sequence is TGTGCCATCAGGGTGGGACTAGCGGGAGGAAATACCCACAATGAGCAGTTCTTC. Translation: CAIRVGLAGGNTHNEQFF.

A remark on this clone: The same CDR3 can be traced to other DNA sequences in this sample. The V call is TRBV9, the J call TRBJ1-1; 7 positions match TRBD1. This CDR3 has 15 amino acids. Looked up from germline, CDR1 is SGDLS and CDR2 is YYNGEE. The V segment lost 0 bases and the J segment 0 bases; nucleotides outside the gene matches: 2. The CDR3 region is CASSVGGTVNTEAFF. As DNA, the CDR3 is TGTGCCAGCAGCGTAGGTGGGACAGTGAACACTGAAGCTTTCTTT.

This rearrangement joins TRBV7-2 to TRBJ2-7; 10 bases map to TRBD2. Germline CDR1 and CDR2: SGHTA and FQGNSA. V lost 1 base, J lost 2 bases, and 2 bases stayed unmatched. The CDR3 spans 15 residues. The CDR3 loop reads CASSLVLAGPYEQYF. The DNA of the CDR3 is TGTGCCAGCAGCTTAGTACTAGCGGGACCCTACGAGCAGTACTTC.

J is TRBJ2-2 and V is TRBV6-4, with D perhaps TRBD2 (5 bases). Germline CDR1 MRHNA, CDR2 SNTAGT. The germline V and J ends were trimmed by 4 bases and 0 bases, with 9 bases remaining between them. The CDR3 has 15 residues. The CDR3: CASSGTAANTGELFF. The CDR3 coding sequence is TGTGCCAGCAGTGGTACAGCGGCGAACACCGGGGAGCTGTTTTTT.

This clone was counted once. The chain links TRBV9 to TRBJ1-3; D gene uncertain. The CDR3 consists of 14 residues. From germline, CDR1 is SGDLS and CDR2 YYNGEE. Trimming removed 4 bases from V and 0 bases from J, with 8 bases in between. This CDR3 is CASSLDPSGNTIYF. The CDR3 bases are TGTGCCAGCAGCCTCGACCCCTCTGGAAACACCATATATTTT.

The chain carries TRBV18 and TRBJ2-5; 7 bases are a match to TRBD1. The CDR3 contains 15 residues. CDR1 is KGHSH and CDR2 is LQKENI in the germline V gene. The trim removed 3 bases at V and 3 bases at J, leaving 7 bases unmatched. The CDR3 DNA follows: TGTGCCAGCTCACCGAGAGACAGGGTCAAAGAGACCCAGTACTTC. Its translation is CASSPRDRVKETQYF.

The genes are TRBV2 and TRBJ1-2; D is unresolved. The CDR3 is 15 residues long. Deletions cut 6 bases from V and 3 bases from J, with 17 bases between. CDR1 and CDR2 from the germline V gene are SNHLY and FYNNEI. CDR3 sequence (DNA): TGTGCCAGCAGCCAAAGGAGGGAATCCTACTATGGCTACACCTTC. Amino acids: CASSQRRESYYGYTF.

This clone was recorded only once. The chain is built from TRBV6-1 and TRBJ1-1; D uncertain. The CDR3 extends over 13 amino acids. V shed 7 bases and J shed 4 bases, with 13 bases lying between them. From germline, CDR1 is MNHNS and CDR2 SASEGT. CDR3 protein: CASMGRESTEAFF. CDR3 nucleotides: TGTGCCAGCATGGGGAGGGAAAGCACTGAAGCTTTCTTT.

The chain has TRBV30 and TRBJ2-6, with D perhaps TRBD2 (6 bases). V was cut by 7 bases and J by 1 base, with 14 bases left in between. The CDR3 spans 15 residues. From germline, CDR1 is GTSNPN and CDR2 SVGIG (reference sequence). CDR3 residues: CASHLGTSGANVLTF. The CDR3 bases are TGTGCCTCTCACCTAGGGACTTCTGGGGCCAACGTCCTGACTTTC. The full variable domain, completed using reference TRBV30 and TRBJ2-6, is SQTIHQWPATLVQPVGSPLSLECTVEGTSNPNLYWYRQAAGRGLQLLFYSVGIGQISSEVPQNLSASRPQDRQFILSSKKLLLSDSGFYLCASHLGTSGANVLTFGAGSRLTVL.

The table lists this clone with a count of one. Other DNA sequences in the sample encode the same CDR3. The V gene is TRBV5-1, the J gene TRBJ2-2; D is possibly TRBD1 or TRBD2 (5 bases each). V lost 0 bases and J 0 bases, leaving 9 bases between the germline ends. This CDR3 is built from 16 residues. Germline CDR1 is SGHRS and CDR2 is YFSETQ. CDR3 sequence (DNA): TGCGCCAGCAGCTTGGAAGGGACGGCGAACACCGGGGAGCTGTTTTTT. Amino acids: CASSLEGTANTGELFF.

The chain recombines TRBV7-2 with TRBJ2-7; possible D gene TRBD1, 6 bases. Looked up from germline, CDR1 is SGHTA and CDR2 is FQGNSA. CDR3 length: 12 residues. Deletions cut 5 bases from V and 3 bases from J, with 8 bases between. The CDR3 region has the DNA TGTGCCAGCAGCAGGACAGTCTACGAGCAGTACTTC. It codes for CASSRTVYEQYF.

DNA for the CDR3: TGTGCCTGGACGGGACAGGGGCGTCACGAGCAGTACTTC. It specifies CAWTGQGRHEQYF. The genes are TRBV30 and TRBJ2-7, with 10 bases fitting TRBD1. CDR3 length equals 13 residues. CDR1 and CDR2 from the germline V gene are GTSNPN and SVGIG (reference sequence). Trimming cost V 4 bases and J 5 bases; bases outside gene matches: 5.